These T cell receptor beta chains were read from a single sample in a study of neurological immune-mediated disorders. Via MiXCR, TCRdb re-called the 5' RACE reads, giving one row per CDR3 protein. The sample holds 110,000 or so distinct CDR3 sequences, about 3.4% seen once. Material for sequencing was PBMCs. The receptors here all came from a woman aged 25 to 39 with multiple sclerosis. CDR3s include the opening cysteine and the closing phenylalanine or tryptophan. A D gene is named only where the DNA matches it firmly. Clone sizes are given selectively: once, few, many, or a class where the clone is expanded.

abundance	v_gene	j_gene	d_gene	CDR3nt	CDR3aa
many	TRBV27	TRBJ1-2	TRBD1	TGTGCCAGCAAAGATTCAGGGGGAGCTCGTTTTTATGGCTACACCTTC	CASKDSGGARFYGYTF
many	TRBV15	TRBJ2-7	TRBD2	TGTGCCACCAGTAAGGAGCTAGCGGGCTCCTACGAGCAGTACTTC	CATSKELAGSYEQYF
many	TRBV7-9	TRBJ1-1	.	TGTGCCAGCAGCTTCGACCTAGGGGATGAAGCTTTCTTT	CASSFDLGDEAFF
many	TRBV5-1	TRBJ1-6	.	TGCGCCAGCAGCTTGCGTCAGGGAGATAATTCACCCCTCCACTTT	CASSLRQGDNSPLHF
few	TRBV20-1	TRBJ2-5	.	TGCAGTGCAAACGGCGGAGGGAGACGCCAAGAGACCCAGTACTTC	CSANGGGRRQETQYF
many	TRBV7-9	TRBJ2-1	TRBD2	TGTGCCAGCAGCTCCCGGACTAGCGGGAGTGGTCAGAACAATGAGCAGTTCTTC	CASSSRTSGSGQNNEQFF
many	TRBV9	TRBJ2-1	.	TGTGCCAGCAGCGTACAGGGGTCGTCGTTAGGTGAGCAGTTCTTC	CASSVQGSSLGEQFF
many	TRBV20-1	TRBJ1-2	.	TGCAGTGCTAGAGATCTGCGGTATGGCTACACCTTC	CSARDLRYGYTF
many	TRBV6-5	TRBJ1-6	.	TGTGCCAGCAGTCAAAGTAATAATTCACCCCTCCACTTT	CASSQSNNSPLHF
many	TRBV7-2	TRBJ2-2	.	TGTGCCAGCAGCTTATCGACGAGACATGCGAACACCGGGGAGCTGTTTTTT	CASSLSTRHANTGELFF
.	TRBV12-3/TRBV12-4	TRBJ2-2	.	TGTGCCAGCAGCTTAAGACGCGCTGGGGACGCTAAGTTCACCGGGGAGCTGTTTTTT	CASSLRRAGDAKFTGELFF
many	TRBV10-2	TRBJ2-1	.	TGCGCCAGCAGTGGGTGGGTTGCCTCTGGGAATGAGCAGTTCTTC	CASSGWVASGNEQFF
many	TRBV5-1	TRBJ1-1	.	TGCGCCAGCAGCTTGTATGGGGCGCGCCGTCAGAACACTGAAGCTTTCTTT	CASSLYGARRQNTEAFF
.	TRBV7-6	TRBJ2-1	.	TGTGCCAGCAGCCGAGAAATCGGGGGCATAAGGAATGAGCAGTTCTTC	CASSREIGGIRNEQFF
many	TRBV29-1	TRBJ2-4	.	TGCAGCGCCAAACCGGGCGGAGGAGACATTCAGTACTTC	CSAKPGGGDIQYF
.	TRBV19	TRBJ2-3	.	TGTGCCAGTACATGGGCAGATACGCAGTATTTT	CASTWADTQYF
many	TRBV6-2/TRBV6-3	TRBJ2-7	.	TGTGCCAGCAGCCCCGGAGGGGGCATCGAGCAGTACTTC	CASSPGGGIEQYF
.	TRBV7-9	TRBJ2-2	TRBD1	TGTGCCAGCAGCCCTACAGGGGCGGTTCGAACCGGGGAGCTGTTTTTT	CASSPTGAVRTGELFF
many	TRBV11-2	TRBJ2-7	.	TGTGCCAGCATCTTCGATGGGGAAGCGGGACAGCTCTACGAGCAGTACTTC	CASIFDGEAGQLYEQYF
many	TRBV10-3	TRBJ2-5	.	TGTGCCATCAGTGACCGACGACAGGAGCAAGAGACCCAGTACTTC	CAISDRRQEQETQYF
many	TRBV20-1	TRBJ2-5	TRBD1	TGCAGTGCGGAACAGGGGAAAGAGACCCAGTACTTC	CSAEQGKETQYF
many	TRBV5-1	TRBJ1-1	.	TGCGCCAGCAGCCCCGGCCTGTTGAACACTGAAGCTTTCTTT	CASSPGLLNTEAFF
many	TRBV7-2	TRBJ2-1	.	TGTGCCAGCAGCAGGACTCGCAATGAGCAGTTCTTC	CASSRTRNEQFF
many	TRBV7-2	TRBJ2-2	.	TGTGCCAGCAGCTTAGTTCCGAGCACCGGGGAGCTGTTTTTT	CASSLVPSTGELFF
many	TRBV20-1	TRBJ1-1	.	TGCAGTGCTAGAGCCCACAGGGCGAACACTGAAGCTTTCTTT	CSARAHRANTEAFF
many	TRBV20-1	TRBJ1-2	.	TGCAGTGCTAGAGTGGGGCAGGGTAAGGGCTACACCTTC	CSARVGQGKGYTF
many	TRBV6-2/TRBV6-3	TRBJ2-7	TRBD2	TGTGCCAGCAGTGGAAGCGGGAGTATAAACGAGCAGTACTTC	CASSGSGSINEQYF
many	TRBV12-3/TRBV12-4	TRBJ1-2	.	TGTGCCAGCAGTACCCAGGGCTATGGCTACACCTTC	CASSTQGYGYTF
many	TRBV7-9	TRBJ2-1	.	TGTGCCAGCAGCTTAGGTCGCTGGCGGGTGAACTACAATGAGCAGTTCTTC	CASSLGRWRVNYNEQFF
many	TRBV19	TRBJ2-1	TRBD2	TGTGCCAGTAGTGGGCGGGAGGGCTACAATGAGCAGTTCTTC	CASSGREGYNEQFF
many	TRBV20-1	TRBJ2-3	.	TGCAGTGCTAGAGCGGGAGTGTTCCCCCGTCTCAACACAGATACGCAGTATTTT	CSARAGVFPRLNTDTQYF
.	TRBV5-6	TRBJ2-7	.	TGTGCCAGCAGTCTGCAGGGCGGGGCCCCCGGGGAGCAGTACTTC	CASSLQGGAPGEQYF
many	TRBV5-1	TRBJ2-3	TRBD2	TGCGCCAGCACCCTGGGACTAGCGGGAGCAGATACGCAGTATTTT	CASTLGLAGADTQYF